Listed below are T cell receptor beta chains from one sample, sequenced in a study of blood T cell repertoires in COVID-19. Assay: immunoSEQ multiplex PCR; the TCRdb copy retains only in-frame clones and omits some. The sample includes 300,000 to 350,000 clones, about 87% of them seen just once. Sequences were obtained from PBMCs or T cells enriched from blood (not recorded which). The receptors come from a man under 40 who had recovered from COVID-19. The CDR3 runs from the conserved cysteine through the conserved F or W. A D gene is named only where the DNA matches it firmly. Expanded clones get a size class; other rows say once, few or many, or leave the size out.

d_call clone_size j_call v_call cdr3_aa cdr3_nt
- - TRBJ2-1 TRBV12-2 CASRPRQGSYNEQFF TGTGCAAGTCGCCCACGACAGGGTTCCTACAATGAGCAGTTCTTC
- - TRBJ2-7 TRBV7-7 CASSLGEGSPYEQYF TGTGCCAGCAGCTTAGGAGAAGGGAGCCCCTACGAGCAGTACTTC
- - TRBJ1-4 TRBV29-1 CSVAWGFNGKLFF TGCAGCGTTGCATGGGGCTTCAACGGAAAACTGTTTTTT
TRBD2 - TRBJ2-1 TRBV10-1 CASSPLAGGLDEQFF TGCGCCAGCAGTCCCCTAGCGGGGGGCTTGGATGAGCAGTTCTTC
TRBD2 - TRBJ2-3 TRBV11-2 CASSLVGLAGTYTDTQYF TGTGCCAGCAGCTTAGTAGGACTAGCGGGGACCTACACAGATACGCAGTATTTT
- - TRBJ2-1 TRBV3-1/TRBV3-2 CASSPTLAAHNEQFF TGTGCCAGCAGCCCTACTTTAGCGGCGCACAATGAGCAGTTCTTC
- once TRBJ1-5 TRBV28 CASSLAVSNQPQHF TGTGCCAGCAGTTTGGCGGTGAGCAATCAGCCCCAGCATTTT
- - TRBJ1-2 TRBV11-2 CASSLDRSSHGYTF TGTGCCAGCAGCTTAGATCGGTCCTCCCATGGCTACACCTTC
- - TRBJ1-5 TRBV2 CASTERQTQPQHF TGTGCCAGCACCGAAAGACAGACCCAGCCCCAGCATTTT
- - TRBJ2-2 TRBV12-3/TRBV12-4 CASSRTGELFF TGTGCCAGCAGCCGCACCGGGGAGCTGTTTTTT
TRBD1 - TRBJ1-1 TRBV28 CASSTSGTGGSEAFF TGTGCCAGCAGTACGTCCGGGACAGGGGGTTCTGAAGCTTTCTTT
TRBD1 - TRBJ1-5 TRBV2 CASRGQGVSNQPQHF TGTGCCAGCAGAGGACAGGGTGTTAGCAATCAGCCCCAGCATTTT
TRBD2 - TRBJ2-5 TRBV11-2 CASNYRTSGGQETQYF TGTGCCAGCAACTACAGGACTAGCGGGGGGCAAGAGACCCAGTACTTC
- - TRBJ1-2 TRBV7-9 CASSPSSRQYGYTF TGTGCCAGCAGCCCCTCCTCTCGACAGTATGGCTACACCTTC